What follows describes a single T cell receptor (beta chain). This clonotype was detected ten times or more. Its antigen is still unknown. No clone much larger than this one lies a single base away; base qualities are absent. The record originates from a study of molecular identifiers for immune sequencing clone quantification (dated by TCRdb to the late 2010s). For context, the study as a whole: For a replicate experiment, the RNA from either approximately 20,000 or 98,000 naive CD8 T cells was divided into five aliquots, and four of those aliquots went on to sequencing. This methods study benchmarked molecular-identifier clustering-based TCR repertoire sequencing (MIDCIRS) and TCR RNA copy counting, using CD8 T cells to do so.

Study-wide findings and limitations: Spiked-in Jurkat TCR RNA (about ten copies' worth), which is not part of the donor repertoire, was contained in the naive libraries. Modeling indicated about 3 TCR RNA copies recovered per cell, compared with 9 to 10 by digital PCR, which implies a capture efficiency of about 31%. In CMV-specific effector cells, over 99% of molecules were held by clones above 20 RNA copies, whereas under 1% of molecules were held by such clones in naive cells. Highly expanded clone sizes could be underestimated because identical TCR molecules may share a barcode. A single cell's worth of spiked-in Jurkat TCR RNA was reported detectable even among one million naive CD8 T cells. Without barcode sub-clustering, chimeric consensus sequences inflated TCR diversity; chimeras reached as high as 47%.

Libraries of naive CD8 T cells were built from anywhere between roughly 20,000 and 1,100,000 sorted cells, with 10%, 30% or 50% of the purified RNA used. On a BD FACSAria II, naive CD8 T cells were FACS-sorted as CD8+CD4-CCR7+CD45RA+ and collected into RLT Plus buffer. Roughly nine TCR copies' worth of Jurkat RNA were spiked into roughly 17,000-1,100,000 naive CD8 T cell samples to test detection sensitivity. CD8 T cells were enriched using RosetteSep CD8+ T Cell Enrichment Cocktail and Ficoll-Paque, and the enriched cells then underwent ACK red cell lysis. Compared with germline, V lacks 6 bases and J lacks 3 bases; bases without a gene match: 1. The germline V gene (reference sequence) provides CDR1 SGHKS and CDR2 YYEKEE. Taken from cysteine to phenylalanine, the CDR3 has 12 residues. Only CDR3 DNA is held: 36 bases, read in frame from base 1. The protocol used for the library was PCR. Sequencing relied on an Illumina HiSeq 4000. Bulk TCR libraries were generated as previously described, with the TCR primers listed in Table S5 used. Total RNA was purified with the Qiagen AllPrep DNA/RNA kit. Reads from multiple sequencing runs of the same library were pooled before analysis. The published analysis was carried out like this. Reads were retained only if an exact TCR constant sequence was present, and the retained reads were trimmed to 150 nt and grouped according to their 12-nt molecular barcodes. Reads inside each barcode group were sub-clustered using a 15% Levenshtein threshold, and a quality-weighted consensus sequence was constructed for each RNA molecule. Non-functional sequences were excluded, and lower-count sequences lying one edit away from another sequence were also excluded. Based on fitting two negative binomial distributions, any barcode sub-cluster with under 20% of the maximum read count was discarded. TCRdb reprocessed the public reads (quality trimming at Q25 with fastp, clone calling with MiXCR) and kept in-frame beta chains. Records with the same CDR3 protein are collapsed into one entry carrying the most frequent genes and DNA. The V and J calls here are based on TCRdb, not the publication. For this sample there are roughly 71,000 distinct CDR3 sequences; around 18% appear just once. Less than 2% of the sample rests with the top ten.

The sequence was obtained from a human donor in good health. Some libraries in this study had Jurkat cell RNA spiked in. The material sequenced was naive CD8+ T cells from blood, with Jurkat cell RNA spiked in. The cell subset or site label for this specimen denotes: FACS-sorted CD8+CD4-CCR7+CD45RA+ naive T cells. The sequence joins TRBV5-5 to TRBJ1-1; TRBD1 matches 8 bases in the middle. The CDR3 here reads CASNRGDTEAFF. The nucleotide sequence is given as TGTGCCAGCAACAGGGGGGACACTGAAGCTTTCTTT. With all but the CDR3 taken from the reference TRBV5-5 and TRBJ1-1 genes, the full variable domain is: DAGVTQSPTHLIKTRGQQVTLRCSPISGHKSVSWYQQVLGQGPQFIFQYYEKEERGRGNFPDRFSARQFPNYSSELNVNALLLGDSALYLCASNRGDTEAFFGQGTRLTVV.